This T cell receptor (beta chain) was captured in a study of T cell changes during pregnancy in multiple sclerosis. Libraries were prepared by immunoSEQ multiplex PCR; TCRdb keeps only in-frame clonotypes and omits some of them. The sample carries 20,000 to 30,000 clones, 88% recorded once. The sequenced sample was CD4+ T cells from peripheral blood mononuclear cells, obtained in the first trimester of pregnancy. The TCR comes from a female donor in good health, enrolled as a control in a pregnancy study.

In nucleotides, the CDR3 is TGTGCCAGCTCACCAACTAGCGGGAGACCAGATACGCAGTATTTT. Translation: CASSPTSGRPDTQYF. The chain is built from TRBV18 and TRBJ2-3; 11 bases match TRBD2. V shed 2 bases, J shed 4 bases, and the junction held 2 bases outside the gene matches. The CDR3 has 15 amino acids. Germline CDR1 KGHSH, CDR2 LQKENI.